The 15 T cell receptor beta chains listed next were all sequenced from one sample in a study of persistence of HIV-infected CD4 T cells. What these receptors recognize is not known. Sequencing used immunoSEQ version 4 in survey mode. Profiled with immunoSEQ multiplex PCR; TCRdb holds only in-frame clones, not every one. Altogether just over 35,000 clones are present, 70% to 90% being singletons, with the ten largest covering about 5%. The stimulus was an HIV-1 Gag 15-mer peptide pool, roughly 1 ug/peptide/mL. Memory cells lacking CD40L and CD69 with high CD45RO were sorted. The specimen comprised cultured CD4+ T cells from PBMCs, sampled from a patient who received antiretroviral therapy. Receptors were obtained from an adult with HIV. The donor label of this sample is uncertain.

The J gene is TRBJ2-7, the V gene TRBV5-1, with TRBD1 matching 8 bases. With 7 bases clipped from V and 6 bases from J, the junction kept 12 bases outside the gene matches. Germline CDR1 and CDR2: SGHRS and YFSETQ. The CDR3 runs to 14 residues. The CDR3 DNA is TGCGCCAGCTCACTCAAACAAGGACAGGGCGAGCAGTACTTC. It yields the protein CASSLKQGQGEQYF.

This clone was counted a few times. The rearrangement uses TRBV7-2 and TRBJ1-6; D possibly corresponds to TRBD1 (5 bases). CDR1 and CDR2 (germline): SGHTA, FQGNSA. With 1 base removed from V and 2 bases from J, the gap between germline ends came to 9 bases. The CDR3 has 16 residues. The CDR3 nucleotides are TGTGCCAGCAGCTTAGAACAACAGGCCTATAATTCACCCCTCCACTTT. Protein: CASSLEQQAYNSPLHF.

The J gene is TRBJ1-6, the V gene TRBV30, with 7 bases that match TRBD1. V dropped 5 bases and J dropped 9; count of bases not matched to a gene: 4. From germline, CDR1 is GTSNPN and CDR2 SVGIG (reference sequence). CDR3 length: 12 amino acids. In DNA form, the CDR3 reads TGTGCCTGGGCCGGGACAGTTTCACCCCTCCACTTT. Translating gives CAWAGTVSPLHF.

This clone was observed once. The chain employs TRBV6-6 and TRBJ2-1, with D possibly TRBD2 on 5 matching bases. Trimming removed 2 bases at V and 4 bases at J, with 9 bases between. Germline V gene sequence: CDR1 MNHNY, CDR2 SVGAGI (reference sequence). This CDR3 spans 14 amino acids. CDR3 coding DNA: TGTGCCAGCAGTTACGTCGCGGGTTACAATGAGCAGTTCTTC. This encodes CASSYVAGYNEQFF.

The chain employs TRBV10-1 and TRBJ1-2; D ambiguous. This CDR3 has 13 amino acids. In germline, CDR1 is WNHNN, CDR2 SYGVQD (reference sequence). Trimming removed 0 bases from V and 8 bases from J, with 10 bases in between. CDR3 sequence: CASSESGARGYTF. The CDR3 nucleotides read TGCGCCAGCAGTGAGTCCGGCGCCCGGGGCTACACCTTC.

The chain uses TRBV28 and TRBJ2-3; TRBD2 matches 13 bases. V dropped 5 bases and J dropped 5; count of bases not matched to a gene: 10. This CDR3 spans 17 amino acids. Germline V gene lookup returns CDR1 MDHEN and CDR2 SYDVKM. The CDR3 sequence is CASSPQGLAGVVDTQYF. DNA for the CDR3: TGTGCCAGCAGTCCTCAAGGACTAGCGGGGGTTGTAGATACGCAGTATTTT.

The rearrangement joins TRBV3-1 (or the pseudogene TRBV3-2) to TRBJ2-5; D ambiguous. V dropped 1 base and J dropped 6 bases, with 12 bases sitting between them. CDR3 length: 14 amino acids. Germline lookup yields CDR1 LGHDT and CDR2 YNNKEL (reference sequence). CDR3 bases: TGTGCCAGCAGCCAAGGCTACAGTGGCCAGACCCAGTACTTC. This gives the protein CASSQGYSGQTQYF.

This sequence joins TRBV5-5 and TRBJ2-5; possible D gene TRBD1, 6 bases. V shed 0 bases and J shed 1 base, with 10 bases lying between them. Germline CDR1 is SGHKS and CDR2 is YYEKEE (reference sequence). The CDR3 extends over 15 amino acids. The CDR3 bases are TGTGCCAGCAGCTTGGTTGGGGGCACCCAAGAGACCCAGTACTTC. Protein sequence: CASSLVGGTQETQYF.

This chain joins TRBV28 and TRBJ2-2; 12 bases map to TRBD2. Unmatched junction bases numbered 7, after V lost 11 bases and J lost 3 bases. The CDR3 length is 15 residues. CDR1 is MDHEN, CDR2 SYDVKM, per germline. CDR3 sequence (DNA): TGTGCCTCCTCTAGCGGGGGGGTGGACACCGGGGAGCTGTTTTTT. Its translation is CASSSGGVDTGELFF.

The V gene is TRBV7-3, the J gene TRBJ2-5, with TRBD1 identical over 8 bases. CDR3 length equals 16 residues. Germline V gene sequence: CDR1 SGHTA, CDR2 FQGTGA. The V segment lost 0 bases and the J segment 5 bases; nucleotides outside the gene matches: 8. CDR3 DNA sequence: TGTGCCAGCAGCTTAACTGGGACAGGCGGTCGGGAGACCCAGTACTTC. Encoded protein: CASSLTGTGGRETQYF.

The rearrangement links TRBV4-1 to TRBJ2-7; 7 bases match TRBD1. Trimming at V came to 0 bases and at J to 5 bases, leaving 10 bases not matched to a gene. The CDR3 covers 16 residues. Germline V gene sequence: CDR1 MGHRA, CDR2 YSYEKL. CDR3 in amino acids: CASSQDPGTVSNEQYF. The DNA of the CDR3 is TGCGCCAGCAGCCAAGATCCGGGGACAGTCTCTAACGAGCAGTACTTC.

This rearrangement joins TRBV7-6 to TRBJ2-3; a possible D gene is TRBD2 (7 bases). The length of the CDR3 is 15 residues. Deletions cut 0 bases from V and 7 bases from J, with 14 bases between. Per germline, CDR1 SGHVS and CDR2 FNYEAQ. The CDR3 DNA reads as TGTGCCAGCAGCTTAGCGGGGGGGCCGTGGAATACGCAGTATTTT. Protein product: CASSLAGGPWNTQYF.

This clone was counted only a few times. The genes are TRBV5-1 and TRBJ1-3; D not certain. V was cut by 1 base and J by 0 bases, with 14 bases left in between. The CDR3 length is 17 residues. The germline V gene has CDR1 SGHRS and CDR2 YFSETQ. CDR3 amino acids: CASSLIGLGSSGNTIYF. CDR3 DNA: TGCGCCAGCAGCTTGATCGGGCTGGGAAGCTCTGGAAACACCATATATTTT.

This clone is a singleton in its sample. The chain has TRBV7-3 and TRBJ2-3; 9 bases are a match to TRBD1. J was trimmed by 3 bases and V by 5 bases; bases with no gene match: 6. The length of the CDR3 is 15 residues. CDR1 and CDR2 from the germline V gene are SGHTA and FQGTGA. CDR3 sequence reads: CASSKQGALTDTQYF. CDR3 coding DNA: TGTGCCAGCAGCAAACAGGGGGCGCTTACAGATACGCAGTATTTT.

This chain links TRBV5-1 with TRBJ2-1; 7 bases fit TRBD1. Per the germline V gene, CDR1 is SGHRS and CDR2 is YFSETQ. This CDR3 is 16 amino acids long. V lost 0 bases to trimming and J lost 0 bases; unmatched junction nucleotides: 3. DNA for the CDR3: TGCGCCAGCAGCTTGGCAGGGGGAGCCTCCTACAATGAGCAGTTCTTC. Its translation: CASSLAGGASYNEQFF.